The clone carrying this T cell receptor (beta chain) was observed once. This record belongs to a study of T cell responses to AZD1222 COVID-19 vaccine. V dropped 0 bases and J dropped 2 bases, with 16 bases sitting between them. Germline lookup yields CDR1 SGDLS and CDR2 YYNGEE. This CDR3 contains 17 residues. The protocol was immunoSEQ multiplex PCR, while the TCRdb copy is restricted to in-frame clones and leaves out a portion. The sample lists about 160,000 clones, 94% occurring once. The material was peripheral blood, obtained 28 days after the second AZD1222 dose. V is TRBV9 and J is TRBJ2-3; a possible D gene is TRBD1 (5 bases). The origin of this receptor is an adult who received the AZD1222 COVID-19 vaccine. The CDR3, as DNA: TGTGCCAGCAGCGTAGAAGGGGCCAACCTACCCACAGATACGCAGTATTTT. Its protein product is CASSVEGANLPTDTQYF.